Described below is a single T cell receptor beta chain sequence and its context. Source study methods: Estimated nucleated cell counts came from reference gene primer amplification. Using immunoSEQ multiplex PCR, the repertoire was profiled, and TCRdb retains in-frame clones only, with some absent. The D gene and trimming were derived from the DNA, and the V and J assignments and clone size from that table. The table includes 35,000 to 40,000 clones, 80% to 90% detected once. Trimming shortened V by 6 bases and J by 1 base, and 12 bases separated the two germline ends. Germline CDR1 is KGHSH and CDR2 is LQKENI. There are 14 residues in the CDR3. The sample originates from a study of blood T cell repertoires in COVID-19. Overall study context: Acute and convalescent COVID-19 specimens originated in the United States, Italy and Spain.

The V and J genes are TRBV18 and TRBJ1-1; no reliable D call. What was sequenced was peripheral blood. The sequence derives from a man aged 65 to 85 with acute or convalescent COVID-19. CDR3 in DNA: TGTGCCAGCTCCCCGTCCACACCGAACACTGAAGCTTTCTTT. It is translated as CASSPSTPNTEAFF.